These 31 T cell receptor beta chains share one sample of origin, sequenced in a study of T-cell reconstitution after alpha-beta-depleted transplantation in children (dated by TCRdb to 2015 to 2016). The method behind the library was PCR. The reads were generated on an Illumina HiSeq 2500. Molecular barcoding was employed in the preparation of TCR libraries, with unique molecular identifiers being used to normalize TCRbeta repertoire quantification. The public reads were reanalyzed by TCRdb: fastp trimming at Q25, MiXCR alignment, in-frame beta chains only. Every CDR3 protein is listed once, alongside the most common genes and DNA of its rows. The sample contains a few hundred thousand distinct CDR3 sequences, approximately 11% of them found a single time. Roughly 30% of the sample is held by the ten biggest clonotypes. The treatment or condition label on this specimen signifies: allogeneic hematopoietic cell transplantation with graft depleted of TCRalphabeta T cells and CD19 B cells.

The sequences come from PBMCs, collected before TCRalphabeta/CD19-depleted stem cell transplant. These receptors all stem from a child less than two years old with acute myeloid leukemia, due to receive a stem cell transplant.

This clonotype was recorded many times. The gene calls are TRBV29-1 and TRBJ2-1; no definite D call. With 5 bases removed from V and 5 bases from J, the gap between germline ends came to 13 bases. This CDR3 spans 13 amino acids. Germline CDR1 reads SQVTM; CDR2 reads ANQGSEA. This CDR3 is CSVITEAHNEQFF. The CDR3 DNA is TGCAGCGTTATCACTGAGGCGCACAATGAGCAGTTCTTC.

This clonotype was counted ten times or more. The chain combines TRBV18 with TRBJ2-1, with D possibly matching TRBD2 (6 bases). The V gene lost 3 bases and the J gene lost 5 bases, with 17 bases spanning the gap. Germline CDR1 and CDR2: KGHSH and LQKENI. The CDR3 has 16 amino acids. The CDR3 loop reads CASSPLVGGEHNEQFF. The CDR3 coding sequence is TGTGCCAGCTCACCTCTTGTTGGCGGGGAACACAATGAGCAGTTCTTC.

This clonotype was detected many times. For the CDR3, the DNA is TGCGCCAGCAGCAGCTCAGGGAACAATCAGCCCCAGCATTTT. Translated: CASSSSGNNQPQHF. The chain couples TRBV5-1 to TRBJ1-5, with a possible D match to TRBD1 (5 bases). Germline lookup yields CDR1 SGHRS and CDR2 YFSETQ. V shed 4 bases and J shed 3 bases, with 11 bases lying between them. This CDR3 comprises 14 residues.

The sample holds many counts of this clonotype. CDR3 amino acids: CASRTQGRTDTQYF. The DNA of the CDR3 is TGCGCCAGCAGAACTCAGGGGAGAACAGATACGCAGTATTTT. The V call is TRBV5-1, the J call TRBJ2-3; perhaps TRBD1 as D (6 bases). The CDR3 is made up of 14 amino acids. The germline gives CDR1 SGHRS, CDR2 YFSETQ. Trimming took off 5 bases at V and 3 bases at J, with 13 bases between the two ends. Filled out from reference TRBV5-1 and TRBJ2-3, the complete variable domain reads KAGVTQTPRYLIKTRGQQVTLSCSPISGHRSVSWYQQTPGQGLQFLFEYFSETQRNKGNFPGRFSGRQFSNSRSEMNVSTLELGDSALYLCASRTQGRTDTQYFGPGTRLTVL.

This clonotype came up many times. V and J are TRBV28 and TRBJ2-1; no firm D call. The CDR3 extends over 15 amino acids. Germline lookup yields CDR1 MDHEN and CDR2 SYDVKM. Trimming left V 5 bases short and J 4 bases short, with 15 bases between. CDR3 protein: CASSTLEEIYNEQFF. DNA of the CDR3: TGTGCCAGCAGTACGCTTGAGGAAATTTACAATGAGCAGTTCTTC.

This clonotype was seen many times. The rearrangement uses TRBV12-3 or TRBV12-4 and TRBJ2-5; D is unclear. The CDR3 loop spans 13 amino acids. Trimming pared 3 bases from V and 4 bases from J, leaving 9 bases between. CDR3 in DNA: TGTGCCAGCAGTTTGATGGGCGGAGAGACCCAGTACTTC. Amino acids: CASSLMGGETQYF.

In its sample, this clonotype was seen many times. The gene calls are TRBV10-1 and TRBJ2-1; unclear D gene. Trimming left V 6 bases short and J 5 bases short, with 8 bases between. Germline V gene data show CDR1 as WNHNN and CDR2 as SYGVQD (reference sequence). CDR3 length: 12 residues. The CDR3 here is CASRVLNNEQFF. As DNA, the CDR3 is TGCGCCAGCAGAGTACTAAACAATGAGCAGTTCTTC.

This clonotype was picked up many times. The chain employs TRBV27 and TRBJ2-7; TRBD2 matches at 12 bases. Germline lookup yields CDR1 MNHEY and CDR2 SMNVEV (reference sequence). The trim removed 6 bases at V and 3 bases at J, leaving 0 bases unmatched. The CDR3 length is 13 residues. The CDR3 loop is CASRTSGSYEQYF. The CDR3 nucleotides are TGTGCCAGCAGGACTAGCGGGAGCTACGAGCAGTACTTC.

This clonotype has ten or more counts. The chain has TRBV28 and TRBJ2-4, with a tentative D call TRBD2 (6 bases). Germline loops: CDR1 MDHEN, CDR2 SYDVKM. This CDR3 region has 15 residues. The V end lost 2 bases, the J end lost 6 bases, and 14 bases lay between the germline ends. The CDR3 here is CASSLPSLGGNIQYF. The CDR3 DNA reads TGTGCCAGCAGTTTACCATCCCTCGGGGGAAACATTCAGTACTTC.

This clonotype has ten or more counts. V and J are TRBV5-1 and TRBJ1-1, with 8 bases that match TRBD1. The junction had 9 bases not matched to a gene; V was cut back by 3 bases and J by 5 bases. The germline V gene has CDR1 SGHRS and CDR2 YFSETQ. This CDR3 is built from 15 residues. The CDR3 sequence: CASSSPGGAETEAFF. DNA for the CDR3: TGCGCCAGCAGCTCACCAGGGGGCGCGGAAACTGAAGCTTTCTTT. Full variable domain (rest looked up from reference TRBV5-1 and TRBJ1-1): KAGVTQTPRYLIKTRGQQVTLSCSPISGHRSVSWYQQTPGQGLQFLFEYFSETQRNKGNFPGRFSGRQFSNSRSEMNVSTLELGDSALYLCASSSPGGAETEAFFGQGTRLTVV.

This clonotype was counted ten times or more. The gene calls are TRBV18 and TRBJ1-2; D gene uncertain. Germline values: CDR1 KGHSH, CDR2 LQKENI. The CDR3 is 14 amino acids. Trimming cost V 0 bases and J 3 bases, with 8 bases left between them. The CDR3 region has the DNA TGTGCCAGCTCACCACCGTCGGCAGACTATGGCTACACCTTC. It translates to CASSPPSADYGYTF.

The V and J genes are TRBV27 and TRBJ1-5; 8 nucleotides agree with TRBD1. This CDR3 spans 14 amino acids. With V trimmed by 10 bases and J by 2 bases, 7 bases remained unmatched. Germline V CDR1 and CDR2: MNHEY, SMNVEV (reference sequence). As DNA, the CDR3 is TGTGCCACCCGACAGGGGAGAGGCAATCAGCCCCAGCATTTT. It codes for CATRQGRGNQPQHF.

The chain combines TRBV7-6 with TRBJ2-2; the match to TRBD1 covers 9 bases. The CDR3 contains 16 residues. The V gene's germline CDR1 is SGHVS and CDR2 FNYEAQ. Losses at the gene ends were 5 bases for V and 3 bases for J; bases not matched to a gene: 7. The CDR3: CASSPRTGVDTGELFF. CDR3 nucleotides: TGTGCCAGCAGCCCTAGGACAGGGGTGGACACCGGGGAGCTGTTTTTT.

This clonotype was observed many times. This chain connects TRBV29-1 to TRBJ1-1, with D unclear. CDR1 is SQVTM, CDR2 ANQGSEA, per germline. V was clipped by 4 bases and J by 7 bases, with 7 bases between them. This CDR3 is built from 10 residues. CDR3 residues: CSVVGFEAFF. The CDR3 bases are TGCAGCGTTGTAGGGTTTGAAGCTTTCTTT.

The table lists this clonotype with many counts. The DNA of the CDR3 is TGTGCCAGCAGTGACGAGTCTAGCACAGATACGCAGTATTTT. Residues: CASSDESSTDTQYF. The rearrangement links TRBV25-1 to TRBJ2-3; D is ambiguous. Trimming took 3 bases from V and 0 from J, leaving 7 bases between them. This CDR3 is built from 14 residues. The germline gives CDR1 MGHDK, CDR2 SYGVNS.

The rearrangement links TRBV6-6 to TRBJ2-5; unclear D gene. Germline V gene lookup returns CDR1 MNHNY and CDR2 SVGAGI (reference sequence). This CDR3 is built from 12 residues. V gave up 6 bases and J gave up 3 bases, with 8 bases separating them. The CDR3 DNA follows: TGTGCCAGCAGGTCTAGTAAAGAGACCCAGTACTTC. Translated: CASRSSKETQYF.

This clonotype was found many times. The rearrangement uses TRBV4-3 and TRBJ2-1; 14 nucleotides align to TRBD2. Per the germline V gene, CDR1 is LGHNA and CDR2 is YSLEER. V was pared by 1 base and J by 2 bases, with 1 base of the junction left unmatched. The CDR3 is 17 amino acids. CDR3 DNA sequence: TGCGCCAGCAGCCAAGGACTAGCGGGAGGGCCCTACAATGAGCAGTTCTTC. The encoded protein is CASSQGLAGGPYNEQFF.

V gene TRBV18 combines with J gene TRBJ2-6, with D unresolved. The V end was cut by 0 bases, the J end by 0 bases, with 3 bases between. Germline lookup yields CDR1 KGHSH and CDR2 LQKENI. The CDR3 length is 15 residues. The CDR3 region has the DNA TGTGCCAGCTCACCACCCAACTCTGGGGCCAACGTCCTGACTTTC. It translates to CASSPPNSGANVLTF.

This clonotype was observed a handful of times. This chain connects TRBV12-3 or TRBV12-4 to TRBJ2-3; TRBD2 matches 7 bases. This CDR3 is 15 amino acids long. V dropped 3 bases and J dropped 4; count of bases not matched to a gene: 7. The CDR3 spells CASSFEGRGADTQYF. CDR3 DNA: TGTGCCAGCAGTTTTGAGGGACGGGGGGCAGATACGCAGTATTTT.

The gene calls are TRBV7-9 and TRBJ2-7, with 7 bases identical to TRBD2. Germline values: CDR1 SEHNR, CDR2 FQNEAQ (reference sequence). V was pared by 2 bases and J by 1 base, with 11 bases of the junction left unmatched. CDR3 length: 17 amino acids. In nucleotides, the CDR3 is TGTGCCAGCAGCTTATCGAGAGGCAGGGACTATTCCTACGAGCAGTACTTC. Protein sequence: CASSLSRGRDYSYEQYF.

This clonotype was seen ten or more times. This chain joins TRBV24-1 and TRBJ2-1, with D perhaps assigned TRBD1 or TRBD2 (5 bases each). The V end lost 10 bases, the J end lost 2 bases, and 17 bases lay between the germline ends. The CDR3 is 15 residues long. Per the germline V gene, CDR1 is KGHDR and CDR2 is SFDVKD. The CDR3 nucleotides read TGTGCCACTTCCTCCCCTGGGGGAGCCTACAATGAGCAGTTCTTC. Its translation: CATSSPGGAYNEQFF.

V gene TRBV20-1 combines with J gene TRBJ2-2; 10 bases map to TRBD1. The V gene's germline CDR1 is DFQATT and CDR2 SNEGSKA (reference sequence). Losses at the gene ends were 6 bases for V and 0 bases for J; bases not matched to a gene: 4. This CDR3 is built from 15 residues. The DNA for the CDR3 is TGCAGTGCAGCTGGACAGGGGGCGAACACCGGGGAGCTGTTTTTT. Its protein product is CSAAGQGANTGELFF.

This clonotype was recorded many times. The chain carries TRBV20-1 and TRBJ2-7, with a possible D match to TRBD1 (5 bases). V was clipped by 2 bases and J by 2 bases, with 10 bases between them. The CDR3 is 13 residues long. Germline V gene sequence: CDR1 DFQATT, CDR2 SNEGSKA (reference sequence). The CDR3 sequence: CSARSGLTYEQYF. In nucleotides, the CDR3 is TGCAGTGCTAGATCAGGGTTAACCTACGAGCAGTACTTC.

Many counts were recorded for this clonotype. The chain is built from TRBV29-1 and TRBJ2-3; a weak D match, TRBD2 (5 bases). The germline gives CDR1 SQVTM, CDR2 ANQGSEA. V lost 0 bases and J lost 4, with 5 bases in between. The CDR3 is made up of 12 amino acids. CDR3 in DNA: TGCAGCGTTGAAGAGAGGGCAGATACGCAGTATTTT. Protein product: CSVEERADTQYF.

The sample holds many counts of this clonotype. The chain is built from TRBV7-9 and TRBJ2-7, with D perhaps matching TRBD1 or TRBD2 (5 bases each). Germline CDR1 reads SEHNR; CDR2 reads FQNEAQ (reference sequence). V was pared by 6 bases and J by 0 bases, with 15 bases between. CDR3 length: 15 residues. Here the CDR3 DNA reads TGTGCCAGCAGACCTGGGACGTTGAGCTCCTACGAGCAGTACTTC. It translates to CASRPGTLSSYEQYF.

The V and J genes are TRBV19 and TRBJ2-3, with D perhaps TRBD2 (6 bases). Trimming stripped 3 bases from V and 3 bases from J, with 10 bases between. The CDR3 has 14 amino acids. Germline V gene sequence: CDR1 LNHDA, CDR2 SQIVND (reference sequence). Here the CDR3 DNA reads TGTGCCAGTAGTATGGCGGGACGGACAGATACGCAGTATTTT. It yields the protein CASSMAGRTDTQYF.

This clonotype was detected many times. This chain links TRBV5-1 with TRBJ1-2, with D perhaps TRBD1 (5 bases). This CDR3 comprises 15 residues. Trimming took off 9 bases at V and 4 bases at J, with 22 bases between the two ends. Germline V gene lookup returns CDR1 SGHRS and CDR2 YFSETQ. The CDR3 loop is CATSRQGGIAYGYTF. The CDR3 nucleotides are TGCGCCACCTCCAGGCAGGGAGGAATTGCCTATGGCTACACCTTC.

This chain connects TRBV5-1 to TRBJ2-7; TRBD1 aligns across 9 bases. V was clipped by 0 bases and J by 2 bases; unmatched bases: 6. Germline lookup yields CDR1 SGHRS and CDR2 YFSETQ. CDR3 length: 16 amino acids. The DNA of the CDR3 is TGCGCCAGCAGCTTGGAGACAGGGGGTAGTACCTACGAGCAGTACTTC. This codes for CASSLETGGSTYEQYF.

This clonotype was counted ten times or more. This rearrangement joins TRBV7-2 to TRBJ2-2; 11 bases agree with TRBD2. V was pared by 5 bases and J by 6 bases, with 5 bases of the junction left unmatched. Germline CDR1 is SGHTA and CDR2 is FQGNSA. This CDR3 region has 15 residues. The CDR3 loop reads CASSLSGGAPGELFF. CDR3 DNA sequence: TGTGCCAGCAGCCTTAGCGGGGGGGCCCCCGGGGAGCTGTTTTTT.

The chain has TRBV4-1 and TRBJ2-5, with D possibly matching TRBD1 (6 bases). This CDR3 comprises 13 residues. Germline lookup yields CDR1 MGHRA and CDR2 YSYEKL. The germline V and J ends were trimmed by 4 bases and 4 bases, with 10 bases remaining between them. The CDR3 region is CASSPTGLETQYF. CDR3 nucleotide sequence: TGCGCCAGCAGCCCCACAGGGTTAGAGACCCAGTACTTC.

This clonotype turned up a few times. This chain uses TRBV2 with TRBJ1-5; D is perhaps TRBD1 (6 bases). This CDR3 comprises 16 residues. V shed 6 bases and J shed 2 bases, with 17 bases lying between them. Germline V gene sequence: CDR1 SNHLY, CDR2 FYNNEI. CDR3 region: CASSLPGEYGNQPQHF. For the CDR3, the DNA is TGTGCCAGCAGCCTTCCAGGGGAATATGGCAATCAGCCCCAGCATTTT. The full variable domain, rest sourced from reference TRBV2 and TRBJ1-5, is EPEVTQTPSHQVTQMGQEVILRCVPISNHLYFYWYRQILGQKVEFLVSFYNNEISEKSEIFDDQFSVERPDGSNFTLKIRSTKLEDSAMYFCASSLPGEYGNQPQHFGDGTRLSIL.